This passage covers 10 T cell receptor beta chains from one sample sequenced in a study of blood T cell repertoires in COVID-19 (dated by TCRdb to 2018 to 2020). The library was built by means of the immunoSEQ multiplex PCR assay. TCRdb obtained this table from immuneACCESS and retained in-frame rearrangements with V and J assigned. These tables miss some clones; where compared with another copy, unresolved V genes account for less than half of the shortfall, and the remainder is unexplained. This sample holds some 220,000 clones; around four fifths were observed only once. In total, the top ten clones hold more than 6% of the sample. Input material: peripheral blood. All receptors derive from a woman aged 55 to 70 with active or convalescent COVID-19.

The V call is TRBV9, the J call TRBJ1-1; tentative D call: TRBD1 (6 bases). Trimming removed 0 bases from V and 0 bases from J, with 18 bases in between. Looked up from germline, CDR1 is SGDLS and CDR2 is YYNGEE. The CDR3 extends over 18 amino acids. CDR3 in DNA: TGTGCCAGCAGCGTAGCTACGTCGGGGGGGCCCATGAACACTGAAGCTTTCTTT. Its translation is CASSVATSGGPMNTEAFF.

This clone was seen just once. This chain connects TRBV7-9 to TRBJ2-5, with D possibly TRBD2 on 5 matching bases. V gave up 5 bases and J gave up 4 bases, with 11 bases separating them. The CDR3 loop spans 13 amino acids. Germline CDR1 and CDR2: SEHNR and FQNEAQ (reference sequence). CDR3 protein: CASSIRRGETQYF. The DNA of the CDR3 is TGTGCCAGCAGCATAAGACGGGGAGAGACCCAGTACTTC.

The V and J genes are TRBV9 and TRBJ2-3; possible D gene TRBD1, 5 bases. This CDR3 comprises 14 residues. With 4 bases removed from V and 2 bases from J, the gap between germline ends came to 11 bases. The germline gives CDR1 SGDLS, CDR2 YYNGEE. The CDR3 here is CASSPRAYTDTQYF. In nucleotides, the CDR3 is TGTGCCAGCAGCCCCAGGGCTTACACAGATACGCAGTATTTT.

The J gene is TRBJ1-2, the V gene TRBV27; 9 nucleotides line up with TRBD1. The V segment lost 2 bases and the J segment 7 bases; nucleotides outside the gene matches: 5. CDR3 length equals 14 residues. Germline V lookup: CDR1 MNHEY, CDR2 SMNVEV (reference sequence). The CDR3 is CASSLIDRGSGYTF. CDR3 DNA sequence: TGTGCCAGCAGTTTAATTGACAGGGGGTCTGGCTACACCTTC.

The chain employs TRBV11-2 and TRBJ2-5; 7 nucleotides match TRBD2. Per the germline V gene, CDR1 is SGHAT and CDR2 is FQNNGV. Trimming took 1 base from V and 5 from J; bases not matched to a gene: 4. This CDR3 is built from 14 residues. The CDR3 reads CASSLGGGGETQYF. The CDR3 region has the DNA TGTGCCAGCAGCTTAGGGGGGGGAGGGGAGACCCAGTACTTC.

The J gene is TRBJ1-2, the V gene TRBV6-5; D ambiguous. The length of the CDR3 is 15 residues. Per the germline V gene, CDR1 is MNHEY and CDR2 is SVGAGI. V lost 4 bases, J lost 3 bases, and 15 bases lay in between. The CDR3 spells CASSFLGVLDYGYTF. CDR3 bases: TGTGCCAGCAGTTTCCTCGGGGTATTGGACTATGGCTACACCTTC.

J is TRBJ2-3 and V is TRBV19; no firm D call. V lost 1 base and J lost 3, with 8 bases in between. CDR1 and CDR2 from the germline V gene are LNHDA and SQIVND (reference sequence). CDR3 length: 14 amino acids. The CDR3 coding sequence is TGTGCCAGTAGTATAGGTTCCCGGACAGATACGCAGTATTTT. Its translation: CASSIGSRTDTQYF.

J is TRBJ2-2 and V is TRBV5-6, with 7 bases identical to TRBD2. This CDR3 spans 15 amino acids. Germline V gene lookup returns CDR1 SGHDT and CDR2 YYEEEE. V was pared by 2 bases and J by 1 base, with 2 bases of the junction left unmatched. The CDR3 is CASSLTGGNTGELFF. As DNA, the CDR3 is TGTGCCAGCAGCTTAACGGGGGGGAACACCGGGGAGCTGTTTTTT.

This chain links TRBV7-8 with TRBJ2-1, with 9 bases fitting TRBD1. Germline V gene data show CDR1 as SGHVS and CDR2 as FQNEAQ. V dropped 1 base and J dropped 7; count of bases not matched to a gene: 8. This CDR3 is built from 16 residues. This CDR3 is CASSLVRTGEGNEQFF. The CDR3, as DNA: TGTGCCAGCAGCTTAGTTAGGACAGGGGAGGGAAATGAGCAGTTCTTC.

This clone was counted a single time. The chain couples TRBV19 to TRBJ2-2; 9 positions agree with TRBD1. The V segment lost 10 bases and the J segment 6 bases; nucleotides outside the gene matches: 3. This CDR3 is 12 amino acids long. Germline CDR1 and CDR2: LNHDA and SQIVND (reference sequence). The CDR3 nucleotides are TGTGCCACCCGGACAGGGGCCGGGGAGCTGTTTTTT. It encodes CATRTGAGELFF.